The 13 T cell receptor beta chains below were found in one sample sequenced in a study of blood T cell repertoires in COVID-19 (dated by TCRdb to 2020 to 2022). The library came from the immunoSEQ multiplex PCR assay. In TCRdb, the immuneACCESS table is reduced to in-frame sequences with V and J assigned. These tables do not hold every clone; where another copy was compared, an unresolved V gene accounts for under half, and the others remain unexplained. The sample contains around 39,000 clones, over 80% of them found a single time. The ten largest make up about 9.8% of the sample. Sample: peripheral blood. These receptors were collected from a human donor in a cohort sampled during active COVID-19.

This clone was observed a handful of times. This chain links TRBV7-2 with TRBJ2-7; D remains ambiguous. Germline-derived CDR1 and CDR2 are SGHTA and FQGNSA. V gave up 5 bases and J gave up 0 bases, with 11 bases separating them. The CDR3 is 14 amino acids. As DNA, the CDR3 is TGTGCCAGCAGCCTAGACGCGAGCTCCTACGAGCAGTACTTC. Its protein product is CASSLDASSYEQYF. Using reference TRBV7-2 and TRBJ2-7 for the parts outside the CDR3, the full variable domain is GAGVSQSPSNKVTEKGKDVELRCDPISGHTALYWYRQSLGQGLEFLIYFQGNSAPDKSGLPSDRFSAERTGGSVSTLTIQRTQQEDSAVYLCASSLDASSYEQYFGPGTRLTVT.

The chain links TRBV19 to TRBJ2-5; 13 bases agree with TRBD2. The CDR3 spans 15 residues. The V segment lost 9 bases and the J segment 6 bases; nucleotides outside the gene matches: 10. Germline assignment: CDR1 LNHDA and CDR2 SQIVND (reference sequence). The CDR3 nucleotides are TGTGCCAGCGCGACTAGCGGGGGGATCGCGAAGACCCAGTACTTC. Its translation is CASATSGGIAKTQYF. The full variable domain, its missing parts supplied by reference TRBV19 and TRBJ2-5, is DGGITQSPKYLFRKEGQNVTLSCEQNLNHDAMYWYRQDPGQGLRLIYYSQIVNDFQKGDIAEGYSVSREKKESFPLTVTSAQKNPTAFYLCASATSGGIAKTQYFGPGTRLLVL.

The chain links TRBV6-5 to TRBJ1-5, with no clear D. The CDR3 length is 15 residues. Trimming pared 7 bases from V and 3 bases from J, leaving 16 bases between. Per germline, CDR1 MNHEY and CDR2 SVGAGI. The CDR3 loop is CASTHRQESNQPQHF. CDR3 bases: TGTGCCAGCACCCATCGGCAGGAATCCAATCAGCCCCAGCATTTT.

The DNA for the CDR3 is TGTGCCAGCAGCCGGACAGGGACCTCCTATGGCTACACCTTC. This gives the protein CASSRTGTSYGYTF. The chain couples TRBV14 to TRBJ1-2; TRBD1 matches at 8 bases. V was pared by 4 bases and J by 4 bases, with 5 bases of the junction left unmatched. CDR1 is SGHDN, CDR2 FVKESK, per germline. The CDR3 sequence is 14 residues long.

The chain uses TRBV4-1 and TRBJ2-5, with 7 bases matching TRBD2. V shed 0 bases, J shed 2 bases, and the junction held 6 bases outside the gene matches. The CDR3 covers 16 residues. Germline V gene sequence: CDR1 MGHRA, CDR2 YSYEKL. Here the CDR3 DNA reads TGCGCCAGCAGCCAAGATCCGAGCGGGATGCAAGAGACCCAGTACTTC. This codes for CASSQDPSGMQETQYF.

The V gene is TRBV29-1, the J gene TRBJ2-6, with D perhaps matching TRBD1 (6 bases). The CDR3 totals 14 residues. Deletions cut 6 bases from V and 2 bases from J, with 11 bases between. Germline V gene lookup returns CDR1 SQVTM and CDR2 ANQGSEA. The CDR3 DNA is TGCAGCGTCCCGACAGGAGCTGGGGCCAACGTCCTGACTTTC. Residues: CSVPTGAGANVLTF.

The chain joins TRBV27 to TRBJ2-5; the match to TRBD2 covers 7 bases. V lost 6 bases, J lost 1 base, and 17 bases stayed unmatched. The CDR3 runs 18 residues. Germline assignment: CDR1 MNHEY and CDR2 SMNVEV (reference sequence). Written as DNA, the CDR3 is TGTGCCAGCAGGCCCCCGGCACGCACGGGACTATTCCAAGAGACCCAGTACTTC. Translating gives CASRPPARTGLFQETQYF.

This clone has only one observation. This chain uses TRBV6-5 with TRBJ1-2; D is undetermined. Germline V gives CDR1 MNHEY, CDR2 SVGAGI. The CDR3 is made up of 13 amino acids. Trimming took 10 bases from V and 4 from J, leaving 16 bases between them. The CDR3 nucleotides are TGTGCCACCGCAGGATCGGGAGGCTATGGCTACACCTTC. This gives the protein CATAGSGGYGYTF.

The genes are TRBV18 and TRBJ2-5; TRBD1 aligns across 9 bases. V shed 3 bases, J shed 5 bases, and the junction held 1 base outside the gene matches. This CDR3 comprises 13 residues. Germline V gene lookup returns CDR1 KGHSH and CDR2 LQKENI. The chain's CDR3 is CASSPGQGETQYF. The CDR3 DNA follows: TGTGCCAGCTCACCGGGACAGGGTGAGACCCAGTACTTC.

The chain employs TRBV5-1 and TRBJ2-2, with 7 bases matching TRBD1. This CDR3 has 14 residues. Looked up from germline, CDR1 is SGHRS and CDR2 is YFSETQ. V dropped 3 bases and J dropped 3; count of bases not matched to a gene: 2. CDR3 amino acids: CASSYDRDTGELFF. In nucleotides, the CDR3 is TGCGCCAGCAGCTATGACAGGGACACCGGGGAGCTGTTTTTT.

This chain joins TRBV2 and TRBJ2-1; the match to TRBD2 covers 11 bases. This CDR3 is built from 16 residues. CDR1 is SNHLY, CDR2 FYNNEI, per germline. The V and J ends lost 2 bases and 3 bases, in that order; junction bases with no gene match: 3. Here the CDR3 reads CASSERTSGFYNEQFF. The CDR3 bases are TGTGCCAGCAGTGAAAGGACTAGCGGGTTCTACAATGAGCAGTTCTTC.

The CDR3 spells CSASSLADLSKYEQYF. The DNA of the CDR3 is TGCAGTGCTAGTAGCCTAGCGGATCTCTCAAAATACGAGCAGTACTTC. This chain uses TRBV20-1 with TRBJ2-7; TRBD2 matches at 7 bases. The CDR3 extends over 16 amino acids. Germline V gene sequence: CDR1 DFQATT, CDR2 SNEGSKA (reference sequence). With V trimmed by 3 bases and J by 4 bases, 15 bases remained unmatched.

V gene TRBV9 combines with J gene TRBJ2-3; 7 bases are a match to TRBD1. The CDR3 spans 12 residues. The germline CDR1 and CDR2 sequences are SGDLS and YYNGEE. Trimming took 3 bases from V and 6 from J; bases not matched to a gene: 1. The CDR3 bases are TGTGCCAGCAGCGCGACAGGGGATACGCAGTATTTT. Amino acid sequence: CASSATGDTQYF.